The 5 T cell receptor beta chains presented below share a single source sample, sequenced in a study of shared clonotypes between healthy human individuals. The repertoire was sequenced with immunoSEQ multiplex PCR; TCRdb's copy has only in-frame clones and lacks some. The data contain just over 2,000,000 clones, roughly 94% of them singletons. Source material: naive CD4+ T cells sorted from blood. The sample's subset: CD45RA+ positively selected. These receptors all come from a man between 18 and 29 years old in good health.

The rearrangement joins TRBV10-2 to TRBJ2-1; D is unresolved. This CDR3 is 13 amino acids long. Germline loops: CDR1 WSHSY, CDR2 SAAADI. With 8 bases removed from V and 0 bases from J, the gap between germline ends came to 8 bases. The CDR3 protein is CASGQSSYNEQFF. The CDR3, as DNA: TGCGCCAGCGGGCAGAGCTCCTACAATGAGCAGTTCTTC.

CDR3 sequence reads: CASSELLAGGRETQYF. For the CDR3, the DNA is TGTGCCAGCAGTGAATTATTGGCGGGAGGTAGGGAGACCCAGTACTTC. The chain is built from TRBV2 and TRBJ2-5, with TRBD2 identical over 8 bases. The CDR3 is 16 amino acids. CDR1 is SNHLY and CDR2 is FYNNEI in the germline V gene. J was trimmed by 5 bases and V by 2 bases; bases with no gene match: 10.

The rearrangement links TRBV7-9 to TRBJ2-1, with TRBD2 matching over 7 bases. The J segment lost 3 bases and the V segment lost 0 bases, leaving 11 bases of the junction unmatched. Germline V lookup: CDR1 SEHNR, CDR2 FQNEAQ (reference sequence). The CDR3 runs 18 residues. The CDR3: CASSLARLAPTSYNEQFF. For the CDR3, the DNA is TGTGCCAGCAGCTTAGCAAGACTAGCCCCGACCAGCTACAATGAGCAGTTCTTC.

The chain carries TRBV19 and TRBJ2-7; tentative D call: TRBD2 (5 bases). In germline, CDR1 is LNHDA, CDR2 SQIVND (reference sequence). There are 16 residues in the CDR3. V lost 2 bases and J 0 bases, leaving 14 bases between the germline ends. CDR3 nucleotide sequence: TGTGCCAGTAGTATAAGGGAGACCCTACACTCCTACGAGCAGTACTTC. As protein: CASSIRETLHSYEQYF.

The chain joins TRBV7-3 to TRBJ2-2; D may be TRBD2 (5 bases). V lost 2 bases, J lost 6 bases, and 7 bases lay in between. The CDR3 loop spans 13 amino acids. Germline CDR1 SGHTA, CDR2 FQGTGA. DNA of the CDR3: TGTGCCAGCAGCTTATCGGGGTCCGGGGAGCTGTTTTTT. Residues: CASSLSGSGELFF.